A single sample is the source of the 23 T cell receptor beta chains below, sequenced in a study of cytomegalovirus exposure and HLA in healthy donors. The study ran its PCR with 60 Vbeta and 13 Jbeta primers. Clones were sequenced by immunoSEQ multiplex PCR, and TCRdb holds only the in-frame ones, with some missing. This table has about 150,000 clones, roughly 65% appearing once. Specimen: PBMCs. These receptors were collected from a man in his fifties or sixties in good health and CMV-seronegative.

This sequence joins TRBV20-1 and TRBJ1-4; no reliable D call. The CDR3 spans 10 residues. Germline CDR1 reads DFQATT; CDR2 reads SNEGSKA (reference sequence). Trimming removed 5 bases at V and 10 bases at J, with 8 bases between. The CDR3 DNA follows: TGCAGTGCTCCGGACTCAAAACTGTTTTTT. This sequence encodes CSAPDSKLFF.

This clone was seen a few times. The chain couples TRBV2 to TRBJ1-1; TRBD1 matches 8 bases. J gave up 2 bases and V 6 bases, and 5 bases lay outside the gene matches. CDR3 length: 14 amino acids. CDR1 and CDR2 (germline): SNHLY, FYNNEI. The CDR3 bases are TGTGCCAGCAGGTTAGACAGGGGCAACACTGAAGCTTTCTTT. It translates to CASRLDRGNTEAFF.

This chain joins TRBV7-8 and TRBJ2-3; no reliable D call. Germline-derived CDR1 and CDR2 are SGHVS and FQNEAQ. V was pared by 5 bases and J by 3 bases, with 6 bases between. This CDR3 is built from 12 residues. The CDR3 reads CASSTNTDTQYF. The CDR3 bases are TGTGCCAGCAGCACTAATACAGATACGCAGTATTTT.

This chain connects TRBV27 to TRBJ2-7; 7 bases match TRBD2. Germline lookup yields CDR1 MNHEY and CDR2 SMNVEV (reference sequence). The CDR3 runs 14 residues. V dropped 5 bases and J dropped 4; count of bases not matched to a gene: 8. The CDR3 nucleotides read TGTGCCAGCAGTCCCCGTGGGGGGGGATACGAGCAGTACTTC. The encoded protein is CASSPRGGGYEQYF.

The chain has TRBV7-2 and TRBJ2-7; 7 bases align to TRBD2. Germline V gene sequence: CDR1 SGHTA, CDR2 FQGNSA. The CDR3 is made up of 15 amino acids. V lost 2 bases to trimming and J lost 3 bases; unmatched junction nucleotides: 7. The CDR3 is CASSLILAGVYEQYF. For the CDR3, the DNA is TGTGCCAGCAGCTTAATTCTGGCGGGAGTCTACGAGCAGTACTTC.

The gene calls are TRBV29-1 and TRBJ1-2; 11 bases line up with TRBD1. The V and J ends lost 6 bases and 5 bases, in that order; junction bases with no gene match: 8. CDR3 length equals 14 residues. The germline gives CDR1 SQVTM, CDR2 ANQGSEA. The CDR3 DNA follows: TGCAGCGTGGAACCGGGACAGGGGGATTATGGCTACACCTTC. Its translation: CSVEPGQGDYGYTF.

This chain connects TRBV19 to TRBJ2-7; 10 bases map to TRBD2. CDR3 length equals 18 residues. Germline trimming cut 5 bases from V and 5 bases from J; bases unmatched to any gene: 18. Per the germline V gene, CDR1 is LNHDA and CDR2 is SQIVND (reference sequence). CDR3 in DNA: TGTGCCAGTAGTTACCGAGGCCTAGCGGGAGAGGGTTCCGACGAGCAGTACTTC. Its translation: CASSYRGLAGEGSDEQYF. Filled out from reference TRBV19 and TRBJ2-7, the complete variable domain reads DGGITQSPKYLFRKEGQNVTLSCEQNLNHDAMYWYRQDPGQGLRLIYYSQIVNDFQKGDIAEGYSVSREKKESFPLTVTSAQKNPTAFYLCASSYRGLAGEGSDEQYFGPGTRLTVT.

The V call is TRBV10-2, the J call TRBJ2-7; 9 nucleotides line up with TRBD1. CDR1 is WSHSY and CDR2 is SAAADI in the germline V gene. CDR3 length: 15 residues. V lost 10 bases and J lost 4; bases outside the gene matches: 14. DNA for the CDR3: TGCGCCACCACCTTAAGCGGACAGGGGTCGTACGAGCAGTACTTC. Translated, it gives CATTLSGQGSYEQYF.

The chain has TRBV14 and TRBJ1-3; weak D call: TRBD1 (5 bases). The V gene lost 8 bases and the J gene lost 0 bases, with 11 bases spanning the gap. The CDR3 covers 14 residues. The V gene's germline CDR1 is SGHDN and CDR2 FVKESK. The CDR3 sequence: CASAADSSGNTIYF. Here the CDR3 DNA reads TGTGCCAGCGCCGCAGACAGCTCTGGAAACACCATATATTTT.

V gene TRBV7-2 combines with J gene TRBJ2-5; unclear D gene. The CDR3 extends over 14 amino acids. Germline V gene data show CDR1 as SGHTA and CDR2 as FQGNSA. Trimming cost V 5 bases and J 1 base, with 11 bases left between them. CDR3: CASSPSAGQETQYF. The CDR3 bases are TGTGCCAGCAGCCCTTCTGCAGGCCAAGAGACCCAGTACTTC.

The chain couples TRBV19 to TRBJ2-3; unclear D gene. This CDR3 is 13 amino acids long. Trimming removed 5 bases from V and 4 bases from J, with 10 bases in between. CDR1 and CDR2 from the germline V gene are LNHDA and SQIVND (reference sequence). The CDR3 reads CASSQTKADTQYF. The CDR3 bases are TGTGCCAGTAGTCAAACTAAGGCAGATACGCAGTATTTT.

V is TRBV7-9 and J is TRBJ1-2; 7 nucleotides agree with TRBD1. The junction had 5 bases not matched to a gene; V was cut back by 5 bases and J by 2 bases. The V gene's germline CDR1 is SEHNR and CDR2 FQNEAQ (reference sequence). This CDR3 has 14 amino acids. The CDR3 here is CASSRQGLNYGYTF. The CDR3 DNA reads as TGTGCCAGCAGCCGACAGGGCCTAAACTATGGCTACACCTTC.

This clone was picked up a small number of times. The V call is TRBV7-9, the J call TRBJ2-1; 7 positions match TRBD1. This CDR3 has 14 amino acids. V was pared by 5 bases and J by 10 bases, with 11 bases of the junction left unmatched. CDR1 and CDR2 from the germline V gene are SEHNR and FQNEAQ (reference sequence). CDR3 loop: CASSTYRGRLEQFF. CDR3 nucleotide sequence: TGTGCCAGCAGCACGTACAGGGGACGGCTAGAGCAGTTCTTC.

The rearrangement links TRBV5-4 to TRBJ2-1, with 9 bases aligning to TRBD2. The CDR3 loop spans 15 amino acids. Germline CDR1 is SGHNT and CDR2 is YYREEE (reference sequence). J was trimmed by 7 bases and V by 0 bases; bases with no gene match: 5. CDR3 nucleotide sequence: TGTGCCAGCAGCTTGGTTAGCGGGAGAGTAAATGAGCAGTTCTTC. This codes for CASSLVSGRVNEQFF.

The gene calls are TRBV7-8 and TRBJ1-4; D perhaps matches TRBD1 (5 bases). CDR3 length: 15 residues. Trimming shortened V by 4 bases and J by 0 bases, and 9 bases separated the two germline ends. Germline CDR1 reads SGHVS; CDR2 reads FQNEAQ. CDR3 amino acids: CASSYQGTTNEKLFF. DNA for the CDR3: TGTGCCAGCAGCTACCAGGGTACAACTAATGAAAAACTGTTTTTT.

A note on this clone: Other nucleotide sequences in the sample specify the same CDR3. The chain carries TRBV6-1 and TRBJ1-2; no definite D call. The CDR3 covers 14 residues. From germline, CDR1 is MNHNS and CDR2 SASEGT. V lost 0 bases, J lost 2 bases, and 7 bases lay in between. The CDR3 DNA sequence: TGTGCCAGCAGTGAAGCTGGCACCAACTATGGCTACACCTTC. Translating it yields CASSEAGTNYGYTF.

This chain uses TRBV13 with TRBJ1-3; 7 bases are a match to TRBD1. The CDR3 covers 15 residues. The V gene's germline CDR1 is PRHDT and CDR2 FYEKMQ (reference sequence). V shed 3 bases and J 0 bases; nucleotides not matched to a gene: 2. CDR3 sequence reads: CASSLTGFSGNTIYF. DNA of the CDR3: TGTGCCAGCAGCTTGACAGGGTTCTCTGGAAACACCATATATTTT. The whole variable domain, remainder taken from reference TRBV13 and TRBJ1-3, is AAGVIQSPRHLIKEKRETATLKCYPIPRHDTVYWYQQGPGQDPQFLISFYEKMQSDKGSIPDRFSAQQFSDYHSELNMSSLELGDSALYFCASSLTGFSGNTIYFGEGSWLTVV.

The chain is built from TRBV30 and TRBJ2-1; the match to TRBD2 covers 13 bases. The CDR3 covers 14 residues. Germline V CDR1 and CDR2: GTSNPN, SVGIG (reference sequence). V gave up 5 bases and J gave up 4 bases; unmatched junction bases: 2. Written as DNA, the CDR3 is TGTGCCTGGGAGGGACTAGCGGGATACAATGAGCAGTTCTTC. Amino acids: CAWEGLAGYNEQFF.

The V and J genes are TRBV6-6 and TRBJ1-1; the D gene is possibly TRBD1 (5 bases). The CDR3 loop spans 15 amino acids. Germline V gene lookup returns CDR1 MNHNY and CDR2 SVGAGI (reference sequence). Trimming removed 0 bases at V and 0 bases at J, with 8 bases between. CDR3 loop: CASSYSGDLNTEAFF. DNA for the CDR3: TGTGCCAGCAGTTACTCAGGGGATTTGAACACTGAAGCTTTCTTT.

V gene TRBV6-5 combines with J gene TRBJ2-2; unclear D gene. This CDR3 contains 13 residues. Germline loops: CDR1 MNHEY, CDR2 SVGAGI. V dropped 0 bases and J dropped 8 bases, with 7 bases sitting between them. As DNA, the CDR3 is TGTGCCAGCAGTTACTCGAACATTGGGGAGCTGTTTTTT. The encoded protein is CASSYSNIGELFF.

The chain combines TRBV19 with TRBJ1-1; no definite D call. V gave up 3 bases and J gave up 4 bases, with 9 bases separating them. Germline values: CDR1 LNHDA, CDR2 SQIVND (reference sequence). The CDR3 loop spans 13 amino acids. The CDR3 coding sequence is TGTGCCAGTAGTATTGGTGGGAGCACTGAAGCTTTCTTT. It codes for CASSIGGSTEAFF.

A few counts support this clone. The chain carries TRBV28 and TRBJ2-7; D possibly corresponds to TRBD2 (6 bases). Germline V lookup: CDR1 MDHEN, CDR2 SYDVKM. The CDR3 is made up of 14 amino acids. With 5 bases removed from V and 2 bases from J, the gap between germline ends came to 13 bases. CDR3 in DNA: TGTGCCAGCAGTCCCCCCGGGGAGGCCTACGAGCAGTACTTC. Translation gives CASSPPGEAYEQYF.

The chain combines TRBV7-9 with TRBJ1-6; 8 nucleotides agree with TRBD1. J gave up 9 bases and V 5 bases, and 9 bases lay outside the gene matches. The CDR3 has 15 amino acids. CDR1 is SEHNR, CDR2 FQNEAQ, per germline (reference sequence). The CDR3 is CASSRRTGGSSPLHF. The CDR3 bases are TGTGCCAGCAGCAGACGTACAGGGGGGAGTTCACCCCTCCACTTT.